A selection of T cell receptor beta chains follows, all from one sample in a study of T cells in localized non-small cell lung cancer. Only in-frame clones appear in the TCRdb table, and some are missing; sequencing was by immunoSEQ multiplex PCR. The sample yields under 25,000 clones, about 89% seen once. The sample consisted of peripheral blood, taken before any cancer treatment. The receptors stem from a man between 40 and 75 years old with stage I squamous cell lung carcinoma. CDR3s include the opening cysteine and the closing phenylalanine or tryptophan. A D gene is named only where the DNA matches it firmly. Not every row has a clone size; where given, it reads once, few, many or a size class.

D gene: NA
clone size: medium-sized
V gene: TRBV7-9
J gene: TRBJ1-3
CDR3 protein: CASSLSLSSGNTIYF
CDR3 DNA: TGTGCCAGCAGCTTGAGTTTAAGCTCTGGAAACACCATATATTTT

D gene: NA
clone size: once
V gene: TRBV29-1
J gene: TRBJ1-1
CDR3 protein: CSSTLRDTEAFF
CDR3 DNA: TGCAGCTCCACCCTTAGGGACACTGAAGCTTTCTTT

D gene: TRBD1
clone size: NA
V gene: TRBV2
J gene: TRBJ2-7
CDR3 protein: CASTRDREIEYEQYF
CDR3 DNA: TGTGCCAGCACCCGGGACAGGGAGATTGAGTACGAGCAGTACTTC

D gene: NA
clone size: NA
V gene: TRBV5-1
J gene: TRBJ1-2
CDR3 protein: CASRGLQDNYGYTF
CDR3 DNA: TGCGCCAGCAGGGGACTACAGGATAACTATGGCTACACCTTC

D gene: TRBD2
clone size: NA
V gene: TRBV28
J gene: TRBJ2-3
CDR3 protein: CASSWAGGDPDTQYF
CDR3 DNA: TGTGCCAGCAGTTGGGCGGGGGGCGACCCAGATACGCAGTATTTT

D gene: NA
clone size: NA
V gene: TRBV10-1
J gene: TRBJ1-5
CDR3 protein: CASSEPPGVSGNQPQHF
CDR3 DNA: TGCGCCAGCAGTGAGCCCCCCGGGGTTTCGGGCAATCAGCCCCAGCATTTT

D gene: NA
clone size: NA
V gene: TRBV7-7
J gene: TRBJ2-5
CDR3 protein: CASSLFWGETQYF
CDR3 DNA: TGTGCCAGCAGCTTATTCTGGGGGGAGACCCAGTACTTC

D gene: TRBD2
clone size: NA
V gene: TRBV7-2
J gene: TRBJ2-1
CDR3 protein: CASSLEYRLAGDNEQFF
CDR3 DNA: TGTGCCAGCAGCTTAGAGTACAGGCTAGCGGGGGACAATGAGCAGTTCTTC

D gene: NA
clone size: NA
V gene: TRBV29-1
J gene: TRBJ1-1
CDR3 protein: CSVRQHDTEAFF
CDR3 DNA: TGCAGCGTCCGACAGCATGACACTGAAGCTTTCTTT

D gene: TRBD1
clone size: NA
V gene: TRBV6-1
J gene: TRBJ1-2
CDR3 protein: CASSERDRGGYTF
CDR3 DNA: TGTGCCAGCAGTGAAAGGGACAGGGGTGGCTACACCTTC

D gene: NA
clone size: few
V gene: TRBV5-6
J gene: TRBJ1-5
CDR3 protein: CASTLGAGQPQHF
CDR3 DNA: TGTGCCAGCACCCTGGGGGCGGGGCAGCCCCAGCATTTT

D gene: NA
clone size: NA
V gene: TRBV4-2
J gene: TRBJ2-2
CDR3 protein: CASSQDQGRTGELFF
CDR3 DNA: TGTGCCAGCAGCCAAGATCAAGGGAGGACCGGGGAGCTGTTTTTT

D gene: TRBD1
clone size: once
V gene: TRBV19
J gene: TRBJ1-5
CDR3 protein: CASSIGGAGGGYQPQHF
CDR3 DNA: TGTGCCAGTAGTATTGGTGGGGCAGGGGGCGGCTACCAGCCCCAGCATTTT

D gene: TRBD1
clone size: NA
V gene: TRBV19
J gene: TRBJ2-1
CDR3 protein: CASSIGTGSTYEQFF
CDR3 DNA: TGTGCCAGTAGTATCGGGACAGGTAGTACATATGAGCAGTTCTTC

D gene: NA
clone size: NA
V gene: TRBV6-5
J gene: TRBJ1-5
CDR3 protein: CASSYAGDKPQHF
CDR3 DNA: TGTGCCAGCAGTTACGCAGGGGATAAACCCCAGCATTTT

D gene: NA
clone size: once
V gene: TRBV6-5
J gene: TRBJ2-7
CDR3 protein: CASSYSSRDPYEQYF
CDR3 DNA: TGTGCCAGCAGTTACTCGAGCCGGGACCCCTACGAGCAGTACTTC

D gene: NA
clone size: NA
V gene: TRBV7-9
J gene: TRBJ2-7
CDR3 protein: CASSAHEQYF
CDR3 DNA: TGTGCCAGCAGCGCTCACGAGCAGTACTTC

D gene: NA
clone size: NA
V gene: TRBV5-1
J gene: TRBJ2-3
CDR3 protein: CASSSASTDTQYF
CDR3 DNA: TGCGCCAGCAGCTCCGCCAGCACAGATACGCAGTATTTT

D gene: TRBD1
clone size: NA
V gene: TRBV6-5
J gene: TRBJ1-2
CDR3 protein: CASKNQGGDDYTF
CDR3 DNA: TGTGCCAGCAAGAATCAGGGGGGGGATGACTACACCTTC

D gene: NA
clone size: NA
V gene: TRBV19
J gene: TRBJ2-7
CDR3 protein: CASSIDSSNKAYEQYF
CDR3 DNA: TGTGCCAGTAGTATAGATTCCTCGAATAAGGCCTACGAGCAGTACTTC

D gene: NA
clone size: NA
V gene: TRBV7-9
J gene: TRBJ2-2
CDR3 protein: CASSLQGNTGELFF
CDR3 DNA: TGTGCCAGCAGCCTTCAGGGGAACACCGGGGAGCTGTTTTTT

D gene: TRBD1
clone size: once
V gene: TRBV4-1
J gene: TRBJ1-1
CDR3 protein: CASSPGTGPNTEAFF
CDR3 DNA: TGCGCCAGCAGCCCCGGGACAGGGCCGAACACTGAAGCTTTCTTT

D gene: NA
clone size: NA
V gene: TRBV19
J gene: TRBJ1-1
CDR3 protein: CASSTPQSPNTEAFF
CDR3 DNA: TGTGCCAGTAGTACCCCGCAGAGTCCAAACACTGAAGCTTTCTTT

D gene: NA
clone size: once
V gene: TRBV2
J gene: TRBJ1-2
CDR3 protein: CASSGRWARGYTF
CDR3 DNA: TGTGCCAGCAGTGGGCGCTGGGCGCGAGGCTACACCTTC

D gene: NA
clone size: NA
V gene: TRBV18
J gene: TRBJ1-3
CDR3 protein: CASSQDSGSGNTIYF
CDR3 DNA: TGTGCCAGCTCACAGGACAGCGGCTCTGGAAACACCATATATTTT

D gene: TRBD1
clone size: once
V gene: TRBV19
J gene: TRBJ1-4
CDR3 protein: CASSDRDSPNEKLFF
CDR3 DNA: TGTGCCAGTAGTGACCGGGACAGCCCTAATGAAAAACTGTTTTTT

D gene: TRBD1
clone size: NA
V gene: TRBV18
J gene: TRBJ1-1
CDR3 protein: CASSPFTGGGTEAFF
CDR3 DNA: TGTGCCAGCTCACCCTTCACAGGGGGCGGAACTGAAGCTTTCTTT

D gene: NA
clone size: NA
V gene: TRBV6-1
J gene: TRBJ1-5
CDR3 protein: CASSEGGQNQPQHF
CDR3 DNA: TGTGCCAGCAGTGAAGGAGGCCAAAATCAGCCCCAGCATTTT

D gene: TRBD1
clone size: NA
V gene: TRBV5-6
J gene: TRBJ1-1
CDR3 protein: CASSWGQGENTEAFF
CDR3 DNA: TGTGCCAGCAGCTGGGGACAGGGTGAAAACACTGAAGCTTTCTTT

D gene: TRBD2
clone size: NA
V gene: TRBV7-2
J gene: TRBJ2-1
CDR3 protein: CASKTATGGYNEQFF
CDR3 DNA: TGTGCCAGCAAGACGGCGACGGGGGGGTACAATGAGCAGTTCTTC

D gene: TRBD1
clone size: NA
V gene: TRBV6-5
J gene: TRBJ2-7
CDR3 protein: CASSSPGQSLTKQYF
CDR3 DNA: TGTGCCAGCAGTAGTCCGGGACAGTCCCTTACGAAACAGTACTTC

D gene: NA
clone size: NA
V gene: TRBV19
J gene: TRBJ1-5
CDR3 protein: CASSIKGLSLNQPQHF
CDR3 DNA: TGTGCCAGTAGTATAAAGGGGTTGAGTTTAAATCAGCCCCAGCATTTT

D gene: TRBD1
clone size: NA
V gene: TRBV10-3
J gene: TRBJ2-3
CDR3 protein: CAISESTGQGDTQYF
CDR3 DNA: TGTGCCATCAGTGAGTCGACGGGACAGGGGGATACGCAGTATTTT

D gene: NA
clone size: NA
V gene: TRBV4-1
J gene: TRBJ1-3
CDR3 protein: CASRWAEGPNSGNTIYF
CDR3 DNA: TGCGCCAGCAGGTGGGCCGAGGGGCCAAACTCTGGAAACACCATATATTTT

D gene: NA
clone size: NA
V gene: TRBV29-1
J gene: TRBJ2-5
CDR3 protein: CSVQRVSFGETQYF
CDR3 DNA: TGCAGCGTTCAACGGGTCTCATTCGGAGAGACCCAGTACTTC

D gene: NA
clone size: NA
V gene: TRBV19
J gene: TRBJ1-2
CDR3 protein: CASSTGYGYTF
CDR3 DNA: TGTGCCAGTAGTACCGGCTATGGCTACACCTTC

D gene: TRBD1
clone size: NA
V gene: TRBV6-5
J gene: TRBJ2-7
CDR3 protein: CASRAGTGAWYEQYF
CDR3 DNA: TGTGCCAGCAGGGCTGGGACAGGGGCCTGGTACGAGCAGTACTTC

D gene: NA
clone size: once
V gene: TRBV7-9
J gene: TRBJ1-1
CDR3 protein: CASSLETGKNTEAFF
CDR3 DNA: TGTGCCAGCAGCTTAGAAACAGGGAAAAACACTGAAGCTTTCTTT

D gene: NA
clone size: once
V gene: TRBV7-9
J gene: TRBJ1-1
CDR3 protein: CASSLVGGTAGRMNTEAFF
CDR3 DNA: TGTGCCAGCAGCTTAGTAGGGGGGACGGCAGGAAGGATGAACACTGAAGCTTTCTTT

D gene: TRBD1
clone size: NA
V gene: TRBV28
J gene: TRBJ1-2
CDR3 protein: CASKTPGQYGYTF
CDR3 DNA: TGTGCCAGCAAAACGCCGGGACAGTATGGCTACACCTTC

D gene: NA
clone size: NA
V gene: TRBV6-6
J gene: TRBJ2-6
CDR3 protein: CASTHLAGANVLTF
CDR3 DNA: TGTGCCAGCACCCATTTAGCTGGGGCCAACGTCCTGACTTTC

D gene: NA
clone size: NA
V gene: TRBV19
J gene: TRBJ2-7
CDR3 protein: CASSIGGWAAVSYEQYF
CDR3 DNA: TGTGCCAGTAGTATCGGAGGGTGGGCTGCTGTTTCCTACGAGCAGTACTTC

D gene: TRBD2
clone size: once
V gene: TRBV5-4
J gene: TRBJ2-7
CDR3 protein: CASSLALAGAYEQYF
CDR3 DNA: TGTGCCAGCAGCTTGGCCCTAGCGGGGGCCTACGAGCAGTACTTC

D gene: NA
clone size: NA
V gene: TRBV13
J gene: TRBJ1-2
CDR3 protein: CASSLTGGEVRGYTF
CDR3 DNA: TGTGCCAGCAGCTTAACCGGGGGCGAGGTTCGTGGCTACACCTTC

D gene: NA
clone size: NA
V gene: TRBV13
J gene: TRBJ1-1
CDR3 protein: CASSLRRNTEAFF
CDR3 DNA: TGTGCCAGCAGCTTACGCCGGAACACTGAAGCTTTCTTT

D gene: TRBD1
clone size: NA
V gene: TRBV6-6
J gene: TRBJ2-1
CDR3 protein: CASKPGQGNNEQFF
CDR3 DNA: TGTGCCAGCAAACCGGGACAGGGAAACAATGAGCAGTTCTTC

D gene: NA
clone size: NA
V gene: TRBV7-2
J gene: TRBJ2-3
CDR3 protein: CASSFWGNPTDTQYF
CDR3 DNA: TGTGCCAGCAGCTTCTGGGGGAACCCCACAGATACGCAGTATTTT

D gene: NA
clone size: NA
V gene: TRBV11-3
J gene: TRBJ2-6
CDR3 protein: CASSLGANVLTF
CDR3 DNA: TGTGCCAGCAGCTTGGGGGCCAACGTCCTGACTTTC

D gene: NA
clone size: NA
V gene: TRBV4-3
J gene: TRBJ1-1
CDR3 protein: CASSPSQNTEAFF
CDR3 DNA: TGCGCCAGCAGCCCCTCACAGAACACTGAAGCTTTCTTT